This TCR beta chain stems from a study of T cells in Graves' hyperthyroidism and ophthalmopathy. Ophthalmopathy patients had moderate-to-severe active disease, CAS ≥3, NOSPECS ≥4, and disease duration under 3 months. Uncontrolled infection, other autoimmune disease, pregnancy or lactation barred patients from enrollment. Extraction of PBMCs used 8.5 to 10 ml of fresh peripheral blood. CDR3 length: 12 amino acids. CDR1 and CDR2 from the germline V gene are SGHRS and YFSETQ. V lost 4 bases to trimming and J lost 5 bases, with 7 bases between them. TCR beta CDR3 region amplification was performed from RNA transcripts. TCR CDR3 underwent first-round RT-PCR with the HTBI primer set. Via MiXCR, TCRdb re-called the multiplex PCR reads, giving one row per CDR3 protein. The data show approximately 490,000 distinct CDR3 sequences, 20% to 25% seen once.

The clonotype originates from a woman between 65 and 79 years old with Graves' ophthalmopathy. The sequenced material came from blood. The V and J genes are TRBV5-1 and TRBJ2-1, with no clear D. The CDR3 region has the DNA TGCGCCAGCAGCCCGCAGCACAATGAGCAGTTCTTC. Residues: CASSPQHNEQFF.